A selection of T cell receptor beta chains follows, all from one sample in a study of T cells in narcolepsy. Generated by immunoSEQ multiplex PCR, the TCRdb table keeps only in-frame clones and is missing some. The sample carries about 34,000 clones, about 81% recorded once. The source material was CD45RA- memory CD4+ T cells from PBMCs. The receptors shown here come from a human donor with narcolepsy. Each CDR3 is given with its conserved first and last residue. Clone sizes are given selectively: once, few, many, or a class where the clone is expanded.

V	J	size	CDR3
TRBV5-4	TRBJ1-2	.	CASSSMSGHDGYTF
TRBV19	TRBJ2-7	.	CASSGGGSYEQYF
TRBV5-4	TRBJ1-2	once	CASSDGQPNYGYTF
TRBV28	TRBJ1-2	.	CASLGQGAVYGYTF
TRBV18	TRBJ2-5	.	CASSPPGKQETQYF
TRBV30	TRBJ2-2	.	CAWRGGVWTGELFF
TRBV7-2	TRBJ2-5	.	CASSLPPMGQYF
TRBV5-1	TRBJ1-6	few	CASSADYNSPLHF
TRBV20-1	TRBJ1-2	few	CSASSQQGYTF
TRBV7-8	TRBJ2-7	.	CASSLRAGAINEQYF
TRBV6-1	TRBJ1-3	.	CASIHGPRSGNTIYF
TRBV19	TRBJ2-3	.	CASRSGKGTDTQYF
TRBV7-9	TRBJ2-2	.	CASSSSWAENTGELFF
TRBV11-2	TRBJ2-2	once	CATRARYTGELFF
TRBV6-5	TRBJ2-3	.	CASTPAGVTDTQYF
TRBV19	TRBJ1-1	.	CASSRTGGNTEAFF
TRBV5-1	TRBJ1-4	.	CASSLAGSTNEKLFF
TRBV5-1	TRBJ2-1	.	CASSGRAGGPGNEQFF
TRBV6-1	TRBJ1-4	.	CASSSKTGYNEKLFF
TRBV4-3	TRBJ2-1	.	CASSQEMGSGTDNEQFF
TRBV10-3	TRBJ2-5	.	CAISAKEETQYF
TRBV5-1	TRBJ1-1	.	CASSLWGAGNEAFF
TRBV30	TRBJ1-2	.	CAWSRARDYGYTF
TRBV28	TRBJ2-1	.	CATARTDRYNEQFF
TRBV6-1	TRBJ1-1	.	CASSQVRAVNTEAFF
TRBV4-3	TRBJ2-1	.	CASSRVTSGGANEQFF
TRBV28	TRBJ1-5	.	CASSLPYQPQHF
TRBV5-6	TRBJ1-2	.	CASSYLDRVRKNGYTF
TRBV28	TRBJ1-2	.	CASSWDQTPYYGYTF
TRBV2	TRBJ2-3	.	CASSDLGMSTDTQYF
TRBV7-2	TRBJ2-3	.	CASSGKRGNTQYF
TRBV7-2	TRBJ1-5	few	CASSLDGPLSNQPQHF
TRBV7-2	TRBJ1-2	.	CASSIEVRYGYTF
TRBV11-2	TRBJ1-1	.	CASSLVGDTEAFF
TRBV18	TRBJ1-2	.	CASSPPGNYGYTF
TRBV28	TRBJ1-1	.	CASSLLDTEAFF
TRBV18	TRBJ2-5	.	CASSPMSGGQETQYF